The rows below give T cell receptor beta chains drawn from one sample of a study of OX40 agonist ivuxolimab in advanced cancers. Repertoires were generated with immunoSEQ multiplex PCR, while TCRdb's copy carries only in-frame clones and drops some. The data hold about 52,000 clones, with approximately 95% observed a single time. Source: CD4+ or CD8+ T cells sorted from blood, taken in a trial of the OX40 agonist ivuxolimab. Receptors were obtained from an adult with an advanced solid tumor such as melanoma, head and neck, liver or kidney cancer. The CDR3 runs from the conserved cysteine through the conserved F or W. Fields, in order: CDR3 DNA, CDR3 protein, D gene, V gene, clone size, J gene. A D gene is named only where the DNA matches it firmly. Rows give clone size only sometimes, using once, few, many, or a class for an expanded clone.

TGTGCCAGCAGCTTAGGAGGTGCCAATGAAAAACTGTTTTTT,CASSLGGANEKLFF,-,TRBV13,-,TRBJ1-4
TGTGCCAGCAGCCTAAACAGCAGGGCGGACCAGCCCCAGCATTTT,CASSLNSRADQPQHF,-,TRBV16,few,TRBJ1-5
TGTGCCAGCACCGAAACGGGACCGAACACTGAAGCTTTCTTT,CASTETGPNTEAFF,-,TRBV28,-,TRBJ1-1
TGTGCCACCAGCAGAGATCGGGCTAGCGGGGCTCCCTACGAGCAGTACTTC,CATSRDRASGAPYEQYF,TRBD2,TRBV15,-,TRBJ2-7
TGTGCCAGTAACCACGGGACAGACCCTACTGAAGCTTTCTTT,CASNHGTDPTEAFF,TRBD1,TRBV19,-,TRBJ1-1
TGTGCCACCTTAGCGGGAGGCTACAATGAGCAGTTCTTC,CATLAGGYNEQFF,TRBD2,TRBV25-1,-,TRBJ2-1
TGTGCCAGCAGTTTCCCTTCATTCGAGGGCAATCAGCCCCAGCATTTT,CASSFPSFEGNQPQHF,-,TRBV28,once,TRBJ1-5
TGTGCCAGCAGTTCCGGGACTAGCAAGAAAGATACGCAGTACTTT,CASSSGTSKKDTQYF,TRBD2,TRBV27,-,TRBJ2-3
TGTGCCAGCAGCTTAGGTGTTAACACCGGGGAGCTGTTTTTT,CASSLGVNTGELFF,-,TRBV5-6,-,TRBJ2-2
TGTGCCAGCAGCTTAGTGGCTAGCGGGAGTGTATTGGCCTACGAGCAGTACTTC,CASSLVASGSVLAYEQYF,TRBD2,TRBV7-9,-,TRBJ2-7